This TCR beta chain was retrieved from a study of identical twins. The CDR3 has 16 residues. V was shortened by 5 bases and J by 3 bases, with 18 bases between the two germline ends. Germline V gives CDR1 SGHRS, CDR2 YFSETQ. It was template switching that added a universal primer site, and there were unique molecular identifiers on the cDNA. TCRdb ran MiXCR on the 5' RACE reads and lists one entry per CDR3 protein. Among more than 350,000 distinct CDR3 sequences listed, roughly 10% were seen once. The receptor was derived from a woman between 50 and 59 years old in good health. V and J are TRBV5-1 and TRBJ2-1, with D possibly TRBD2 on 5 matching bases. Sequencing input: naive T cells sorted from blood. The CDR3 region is CASRERTEIRYNEQFF. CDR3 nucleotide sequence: TGCGCCAGCAGGGAGCGGACTGAGATTCGCTACAATGAGCAGTTCTTC.